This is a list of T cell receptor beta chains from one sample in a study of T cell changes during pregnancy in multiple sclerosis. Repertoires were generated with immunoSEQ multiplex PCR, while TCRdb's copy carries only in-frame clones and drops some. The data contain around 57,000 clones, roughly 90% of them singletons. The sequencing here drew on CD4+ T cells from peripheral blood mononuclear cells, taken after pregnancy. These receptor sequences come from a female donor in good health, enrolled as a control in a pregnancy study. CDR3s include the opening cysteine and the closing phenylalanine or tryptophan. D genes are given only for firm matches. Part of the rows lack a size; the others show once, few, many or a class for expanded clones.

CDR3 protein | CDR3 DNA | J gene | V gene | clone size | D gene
CAISDSEETQYF | TGTGCCATCAGTGATTCCGAAGAGACCCAGTACTTC | TRBJ2-5 | TRBV10-3 | NA | NA
CASRDRGSRELFF | TGTGCCAGCCGGGACAGGGGCTCCCGGGAGCTGTTTTTT | TRBJ2-2 | TRBV6-5 | NA | TRBD1
CASSVRENTGELFF | TGTGCCAGCAGTGTTCGGGAGAACACCGGGGAGCTGTTTTTT | TRBJ2-2 | TRBV2 | NA | NA
CASSQRTSGGLGSQYF | TGTGCCAGCAGCCAGCGGACTAGCGGGGGTCTGGGCTCGCAGTATTTT | TRBJ2-3 | TRBV5-4 | NA | TRBD2
CASSESEGAGTEAFF | TGCGCCAGCAGTGAGTCGGAGGGGGCGGGCACTGAAGCTTTCTTT | TRBJ1-1 | TRBV10-2 | NA | TRBD1
CASSREDYGYTF | TGTGCCAGCAGCAGGGAGGACTATGGCTACACCTTC | TRBJ1-2 | TRBV7-8 | NA | NA
CASRLAGGADTQYF | TGTGCCAGCAGGCTAGCGGGGGGCGCAGATACGCAGTATTTT | TRBJ2-3 | TRBV2 | NA | TRBD2
CASSRVGTRSEQYF | TGTGCCAGCTCACGGGTTGGGACTAGAAGCGAGCAGTACTTC | TRBJ2-7 | TRBV18 | NA | TRBD2
CSGDRGGGYTF | TGCAGTGGGGACAGGGGGGGCGGCTACACCTTC | TRBJ1-2 | TRBV20-1 | NA | TRBD1
CSAPRGHEQYF | TGCAGTGCCCCCAGGGGGCACGAGCAGTACTTC | TRBJ2-7 | TRBV20-1 | NA | TRBD1
CASSLGQGNTGELFF | TGTGCCAGCAGCTTAGGACAGGGGAACACCGGGGAGCTGTTTTTT | TRBJ2-2 | TRBV5-4 | NA | TRBD1
CASSLSGEGSPLHF | TGTGCCAGCAGTTTATCCGGGGAGGGATCACCCCTCCACTTT | TRBJ1-6 | TRBV27 | few | NA
CASSSGQGFVGEQYF | TGCGCCAGCAGCTCGGGACAGGGGTTCGTGGGCGAGCAGTACTTC | TRBJ2-7 | TRBV5-1 | NA | TRBD1
CASSLGTGGGREQYF | TGTGCCAGCAGCTTGGGCACAGGGGGGGGTCGGGAGCAGTACTTC | TRBJ2-7 | TRBV5-4 | NA | NA
CASRGSTGEKLFF | TGTGCCAGCAGGGGGAGCACGGGGGAAAAACTGTTTTTT | TRBJ1-4 | TRBV2 | once | NA
CASGLDLQGKSNQPQHF | TGTGCTAGTGGTTTAGACCTACAGGGGAAAAGCAATCAGCCCCAGCATTTT | TRBJ1-5 | TRBV12-5 | once | TRBD1
CASSLADGGNYGYTF | TGCGCCAGCAGCTTGGCCGATGGCGGCAACTATGGCTACACCTTC | TRBJ1-2 | TRBV5-1 | NA | NA
CASSPPVGANYGYTF | TGTGCCAGCAGTCCCCCGGTAGGAGCTAACTATGGCTACACCTTC | TRBJ1-2 | TRBV6-5 | NA | NA
CASIPGGHHSNYGYTF | TGTGCCAGCATTCCTGGGGGACACCATTCTAACTATGGCTACACCTTC | TRBJ1-2 | TRBV28 | once | NA
CSVAGQPYEQYF | TGCAGCGTTGCGGGACAGCCCTACGAGCAGTACTTC | TRBJ2-7 | TRBV29-1 | NA | TRBD1
CAWSVRDRGIVEQYF | TGTGCCTGGAGTGTACGGGACAGGGGAATCGTCGAGCAGTACTTC | TRBJ2-7 | TRBV30 | once | TRBD1
CASTKAGFGETQYF | TGTGCCAGTACAAAGGCGGGTTTCGGGGAGACCCAGTACTTC | TRBJ2-5 | TRBV18 | NA | NA
CASSSSGLSTDTQYF | TGTGCCAGCAGCTCTTCGGGACTAAGCACAGATACGCAGTATTTT | TRBJ2-3 | TRBV11-3 | NA | TRBD2
CASSSVVRGTSGNTIYF | TGTGCCAGCAGCTCCGTAGTTCGGGGGACCTCTGGAAACACCATATATTTT | TRBJ1-3 | TRBV5-5 | NA | NA
CASSLGGLVGNTEAFF | TGCGCCAGCAGCTTGGGAGGTTTAGTGGGGAACACTGAAGCTTTCTTT | TRBJ1-1 | TRBV5-1 | NA | NA
CASGTGSGNSPLHF | TGTGCCAGTGGGACAGGGTCCGGGAATTCACCCCTCCACTTT | TRBJ1-6 | TRBV19 | NA | TRBD1
CASSQGSGERNTIYF | TGTGCCAGCAGCCAGGGCAGCGGAGAGAGAAACACCATATATTTT | TRBJ1-3 | TRBV4-2 | NA | NA
CASSFRGLGNSPLHF | TGTGCCAGCAGCTTCAGGGGGCTAGGGAATTCACCCCTCCACTTT | TRBJ1-6 | TRBV11-2 | once | TRBD1
CASSDMSTGGTGYTF | TGTGCCAGCAGTGACATGTCGACAGGGGGGACGGGCTACACCTTC | TRBJ1-2 | TRBV6-4 | NA | TRBD1
CSVEDRAGRGSTDTQYF | TGCAGCGTTGAAGATCGGGCAGGTCGGGGGAGCACAGATACGCAGTATTTT | TRBJ2-3 | TRBV29-1 | NA | NA
CASSSSGTSTDTQYF | TGTGCCAGCAGCAGTAGCGGTACTAGCACAGATACGCAGTATTTT | TRBJ2-3 | TRBV9 | NA | NA
CASRERGGRASKFF | TGTGCCAGCAGGGAGCGGGGGGGCCGAGCGAGTAAGTTCTTC | TRBJ2-1 | TRBV27 | NA | TRBD2
CASSPPTGPTYNEQFF | TGTGCCAGCTCACCACCGACAGGGCCGACCTACAATGAGCAGTTCTTC | TRBJ2-1 | TRBV18 | NA | TRBD1
CASSPRSGGSFF | TGTGCCAGCAGTCCAAGGAGCGGGGGATCGTTCTTC | TRBJ2-1 | TRBV6-6 | NA | TRBD2
CASKQGGMGEKLFF | TGTGCCAGTAAACAGGGGGGGATGGGCGAAAAACTGTTTTTT | TRBJ1-4 | TRBV19 | NA | TRBD1
CASKASGRYNEQFF | TGTGCCAGTAAGGCTAGCGGGAGGTACAATGAGCAGTTCTTC | TRBJ2-1 | TRBV19 | once | TRBD2
CASSPSSAGLQETQYF | TGTGCCAGCTCCCCCTCGTCGGCGGGCCTTCAAGAGACCCAGTACTTC | TRBJ2-5 | TRBV18 | NA | NA
CASSQDGAQQGNQPQHF | TGCGCCAGCAGCCAAGATGGTGCTCAACAGGGAAATCAGCCCCAGCATTTT | TRBJ1-5 | TRBV4-1 | NA | NA
CASSRQTVSGNTIYF | TGTGCCAGCAGCCGACAGACAGTCTCTGGAAACACCATATATTTT | TRBJ1-3 | TRBV7-6 | NA | NA
CASQSTGGLNEKLFF | TGCGCCAGCCAGTCGACAGGGGGGCTTAATGAAAAACTGTTTTTT | TRBJ1-4 | TRBV5-1 | NA | TRBD1
CASSPLTGGLDTQYF | TGTGCCAGCAGCCCCCTCACGGGGGGCCTGGATACGCAGTATTTT | TRBJ2-3 | TRBV7-3 | NA | NA
CSFLAGGPDTQYF | TGCAGCTTTCTAGCGGGGGGACCAGATACGCAGTATTTT | TRBJ2-3 | TRBV29-1 | NA | TRBD2
CASSEQGILSGNTIYF | TGTGCCAGCAGTGAGCAGGGGATCCTCTCTGGAAACACCATATATTTT | TRBJ1-3 | TRBV2 | NA | NA
CASSQDLRGGSYGYTF | TGTGCCAGCAGCCAAGATCTAAGGGGCGGCTCCTATGGCTACACCTTC | TRBJ1-2 | TRBV4-2 | NA | NA
CASSLEGRVPYEQYF | TGTGCCAGCAGCTTAGAGGGCAGGGTCCCCTACGAGCAGTACTTC | TRBJ2-7 | TRBV7-9 | NA | NA
CASRPSGQHSNQPQHF | TGTGCCAGCAGGCCCTCGGGACAGCATAGCAATCAGCCCCAGCATTTT | TRBJ1-5 | TRBV2 | NA | TRBD1
CASSSTGGNYGYTF | TGTGCCAGCAGCTCGACGGGGGGGAACTATGGCTACACCTTC | TRBJ1-2 | TRBV5-6 | NA | NA
CASSPQGADRAGELFF | TGCGCCAGCAGCCCTCAGGGGGCGGACAGGGCCGGGGAGCTGTTTTTT | TRBJ2-2 | TRBV5-1 | NA | TRBD1
CASSLGTRVEIETQYF | TGCGCCAGCAGCTTGGGGACCAGGGTCGAGATAGAGACCCAGTACTTC | TRBJ2-5 | TRBV5-1 | NA | NA